These T cell receptor beta chains were read from a single sample in a study of blood T cell repertoires in COVID-19. Sequencing was performed with immunoSEQ multiplex PCR; in TCRdb, only in-frame clones are kept and a portion is missing. This sample has about 130,000 clones; around nine tenths occur once, and the top ten carry approximately 2%. The sample consisted of peripheral blood. These receptors were obtained from a man aged 50-59 years with COVID-19, enrolled during active disease. The CDR3 runs from the conserved cysteine through the conserved F or W. The D gene is left open where the match is weak. Some rows mark clone size as missing; the rest say once, few, many or name a class of expanded clone.

.	.	TRBV11-1	TRBJ2-7	TGTGCCAGCAGCCAGACCGGCGGCGGGCTCTCCTACGAGCAGTACTTC	CASSQTGGGLSYEQYF
.	.	TRBV5-8	TRBJ2-1	TGTGCCAGCAGCTTGGCCGGACACTACAATGAGCAGTTCTTC	CASSLAGHYNEQFF
.	.	TRBV6-1	TRBJ1-3	TGTGCCAGCAGTGACGCAGGCCTCTCTGGAAACACCATATATTTT	CASSDAGLSGNTIYF
.	TRBD1	TRBV7-2	TRBJ1-5	TGTGCCAGCAATACAGGGGAAGGGGGCAATCAGCCCCAGCATTTT	CASNTGEGGNQPQHF
.	TRBD1	TRBV9	TRBJ1-1	TGTGCCAGCAGCCCCGACAGGGTGGGGACTGAAGCTTTCTTT	CASSPDRVGTEAFF
.	TRBD2	TRBV19	TRBJ2-1	TGTGCCAGTAATAGCGGGATGTTCTACAATGAGCAGTTCTTC	CASNSGMFYNEQFF
.	.	TRBV7-9	TRBJ2-1	TGTGCCAGCAGCTTAGGGAGTGGAACGACAGGAGGTAGGGATGAGCAGTTCTTC	CASSLGSGTTGGRDEQFF
.	TRBD1	TRBV19	TRBJ2-5	TGTGCCAGTAGTGCCAGGACAGGGGGCTCGGAGACCCAGTACTTC	CASSARTGGSETQYF
.	TRBD2	TRBV11-3	TRBJ2-2	TGTGCCAGCAGCTCTGCGGGAGGGCCTTTCGGGGAGCTGTTTTTT	CASSSAGGPFGELFF
.	.	TRBV7-2	TRBJ2-2	TGTGCCAGCAGCTTAGTGTTCGCCGGGGAGCTGTTTTTT	CASSLVFAGELFF
.	.	TRBV5-4	TRBJ2-5	TGTGCCAGCAGCTCCGACCCAGGTTGGGAGACCCAGTACTTC	CASSSDPGWETQYF
.	.	TRBV28	TRBJ2-2	TGTGCGCATCGGGCGGGCACCGGGGAGCTGTTTTTT	CAHRAGTGELFF
.	.	TRBV15	TRBJ2-1	TGTGCCACCAGCAGAGGCCCATCTAGGGAGCAGTTCTTC	CATSRGPSREQFF
.	.	TRBV6-4	TRBJ2-1	TGTGCCAGCAGTGAGGGGGCGGGAGCTCGGCAGTTCTTC	CASSEGAGARQFF
.	.	TRBV7-2	TRBJ2-3	TGTGCCAGCAGCTTAGGGGCAGGGCTTGGGGGCACAGATACGCAGTATTTT	CASSLGAGLGGTDTQYF
.	TRBD1	TRBV11-2	TRBJ1-6	TGTGCCAGCGCAGGACAGGGAGGTTTTTATTCACCCCTCCACTTT	CASAGQGGFYSPLHF
.	TRBD2	TRBV10-3	TRBJ2-7	TGTGCCATCAGGGGTATTGCGGGAGTCACCGAGCAGTACTTC	CAIRGIAGVTEQYF
once	.	TRBV6-5	TRBJ2-4	TGTGCCAGCAGTTACTCGAACTCCGGGTCCGACATTCAGTACTTC	CASSYSNSGSDIQYF
.	TRBD2	TRBV19	TRBJ2-1	TGTGCCAGTAGTATACGGACTAGCGGGAGCGTCTACAATGAGCAGTTCTTC	CASSIRTSGSVYNEQFF
.	.	TRBV2	TRBJ1-1	TGTGCCAGCCGATTCGACAGGCCCAACACTGAAGCTTTCTTT	CASRFDRPNTEAFF
.	.	TRBV9	TRBJ2-1	TGTGCCAGCAGCTCCTATAGTGACTCCTACAATGAGCAGTTCTTC	CASSSYSDSYNEQFF
.	TRBD1	TRBV12-3/TRBV12-4	TRBJ2-2	TGTGCCAGCCGTACAGGGGTTGGAGGGGAGCTGTTTTTT	CASRTGVGGELFF
.	.	TRBV7-9	TRBJ2-7	TGTGCCAGCAGCTCAGGCCCTGGGGAGACGTACGAGCAGTACTTC	CASSSGPGETYEQYF
.	TRBD2	TRBV4-1	TRBJ2-7	TGCGCCAGCAGCCAAGTCGGGAGGGCGAAGTTCGAGCAGTACTTC	CASSQVGRAKFEQYF
.	TRBD2	TRBV6-5	TRBJ2-7	TGTGCCAGCAGCCGAGGGACTAGGGCGACCTACGAGCAGTACTTC	CASSRGTRATYEQYF
.	.	TRBV5-4	TRBJ1-1	TGTGCCAGCAGCTCCGAGACGGGAATCAACACTGAAGCTTTCTTT	CASSSETGINTEAFF
.	.	TRBV18	TRBJ2-7	TGTGCCAGCTCAAACAGGAACCCCTACGAGCAGTACTTC	CASSNRNPYEQYF
.	.	TRBV19	TRBJ2-3	TGTGCCAGTAGTATAGAAGGCAGGCTGACAGATACGCAGTATTTT	CASSIEGRLTDTQYF
once	.	TRBV3-1/TRBV3-2	TRBJ2-7	TGTGCCAGCAGCCAAGCAGGCGGGGTGAGCTCCTACGAGCAGTACTTC	CASSQAGGVSSYEQYF